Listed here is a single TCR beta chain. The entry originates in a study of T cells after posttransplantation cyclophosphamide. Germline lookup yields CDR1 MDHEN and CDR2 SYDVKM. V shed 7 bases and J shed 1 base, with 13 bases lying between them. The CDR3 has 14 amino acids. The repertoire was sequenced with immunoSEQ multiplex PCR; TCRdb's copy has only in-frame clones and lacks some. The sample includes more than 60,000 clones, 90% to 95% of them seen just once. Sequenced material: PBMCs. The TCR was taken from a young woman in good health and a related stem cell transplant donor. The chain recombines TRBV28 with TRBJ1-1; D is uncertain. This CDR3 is CASTTEGGNTEAFF. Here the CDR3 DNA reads TGTGCCAGCACCACCGAGGGTGGGAACACTGAAGCTTTCTTT. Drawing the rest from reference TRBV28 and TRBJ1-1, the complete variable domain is DVKVTQSSRYLVKRTGEKVFLECVQDMDHENMFWYRQDPGLGLRLIYFSYDVKMKEKGDIPEGYSVSREKKERFSLILESASTNQTSMYLCASTTEGGNTEAFFGQGTRLTVV.